Listed below are T cell receptor beta chains from one sample, sequenced in a study of T cell responses to AZD1222 COVID-19 vaccine. TCRdb's copy holds only in-frame clones and misses some; the assay was immunoSEQ multiplex PCR. The profile shows tens of thousands of clones, roughly four fifths of them singletons. Sequenced material: peripheral blood, taken on day 0 of AZD1222 vaccination. These TCRs come from an adult in good health. Both conserved end residues are part of each CDR3. A D gene is named only where the DNA matches it firmly. Some rows mark clone size as missing; the rest say once, few, many or name a class of expanded clone.

j_gene	d_gene	abundance	v_gene	CDR3aa	CDR3nt
TRBJ1-1	-	few	TRBV29-1	CSVDVRQDRWGSNTEAFF	TGCAGCGTTGATGTTCGGCAGGACCGATGGGGTTCGAACACTGAAGCTTTCTTT
TRBJ1-1	-	-	TRBV6-5	CASRGRWNTEAFF	TGTGCCAGCAGAGGGCGGTGGAACACTGAAGCTTTCTTT
TRBJ2-1	-	-	TRBV9	CASSPRQDYNEQFF	TGTGCCAGCAGCCCGCGACAGGACTACAATGAGCAGTTCTTC
TRBJ1-5	-	-	TRBV7-9	CASSFGGPSSNQPQHF	TGTGCCAGCAGCTTTGGTGGCCCTAGTAGCAATCAGCCCCAGCATTTT
TRBJ1-3	-	-	TRBV9	CASSVAPSGNTIYF	TGTGCCAGCAGCGTAGCGCCGTCTGGAAACACCATATATTTT
TRBJ1-5	TRBD1	-	TRBV6-1	CASSDQGGWDQPQHF	TGTGCCAGCAGTGACCAGGGGGGTTGGGATCAGCCCCAGCATTTT
TRBJ1-6	-	-	TRBV5-1	CASSSGTDYNSPLHF	TGCGCCAGCAGCTCCGGGACCGACTATAATTCACCCCTCCACTTT
TRBJ2-7	TRBD1	-	TRBV2	CASSELGQGTYEQYF	TGTGCCAGCAGCGAGTTGGGACAGGGGACCTACGAGCAGTACTTC
TRBJ1-1	-	-	TRBV5-1	CASSLDLGTEAFF	TGCGCCAGCAGCTTGGATTTGGGAACTGAAGCTTTCTTT
TRBJ1-5	-	-	TRBV19	CASSIRGHDSNQPQHF	TGTGCCAGTAGTATCCGCGGACATGATAGCAATCAGCCCCAGCATTTT
TRBJ1-2	-	-	TRBV7-3	CASSFPGANGYTF	TGTGCCAGCAGCTTCCCCGGGGCCAATGGCTACACCTTC
TRBJ1-4	-	-	TRBV18	CASSPGDSPGEKLFF	TGTGCCAGCTCACCAGGCGACAGTCCGGGGGAAAAACTGTTTTTT
TRBJ1-4	-	-	TRBV4-2	CASSQDPGVDEKLFF	TGTGCCAGCAGCCAAGATCCGGGGGTGGATGAAAAACTGTTTTTT
TRBJ1-2	-	-	TRBV6-1	CASSERWSYGYTF	TGTGCCAGCAGTGAAAGGTGGAGCTATGGCTACACCTTC
TRBJ1-3	-	-	TRBV2	CASFLDLGNTIYF	TGTGCCAGTTTCTTGGACTTAGGAAACACCATATATTTT
TRBJ1-5	-	-	TRBV18	CASSPSRSFGEPQHF	TGTGCCAGCTCACCATCGCGAAGTTTCGGAGAGCCCCAGCATTTT
TRBJ1-1	-	-	TRBV3-1/TRBV3-2	CASSQDHVGSVDTEAFF	TGTGCCAGCAGCCAAGATCATGTGGGGAGTGTGGACACTGAAGCTTTCTTT
TRBJ2-1	-	few	TRBV5-1	CASSFSGGPEQFF	TGCGCCAGCAGCTTTTCGGGCGGGCCGGAGCAGTTCTTC
TRBJ2-1	-	-	TRBV29-1	CSVELGRGHNEQFF	TGCAGCGTTGAGTTAGGTAGGGGCCACAATGAGCAGTTCTTC
TRBJ2-7	-	-	TRBV13	CASSPSPAGPSYEQYF	TGTGCCAGCAGTCCCAGCCCGGCAGGGCCCTCCTACGAGCAGTACTTC
TRBJ2-7	-	-	TRBV9	CASSVDGGFLYF	TGTGCCAGCAGCGTAGACGGAGGTTTCTTGTACTTC
TRBJ1-1	-	-	TRBV6-6	CASSYSSKMNTEAFF	TGTGCCAGCAGTTACTCGAGTAAAATGAACACTGAAGCTTTCTTT
TRBJ2-7	TRBD1	-	TRBV30	CAWSIGRGTRDEQYF	TGTGCCTGGAGTATCGGCAGGGGGACGAGAGACGAGCAGTACTTC
TRBJ1-5	TRBD1	-	TRBV4-1	CASSYGQGGNQPQHF	TGCGCCAGCAGCTACGGACAGGGTGGCAATCAGCCCCAGCATTTT
TRBJ2-5	-	-	TRBV5-1	CASSLGRRDQETQYF	TGCGCCAGCAGCTTGGGCCGCAGGGACCAAGAGACCCAGTACTTC
TRBJ1-2	TRBD1	-	TRBV24-1	CATSHRTGTNYGYTF	TGTGCCACCAGTCACCGGACAGGGACTAACTATGGCTACACCTTC
TRBJ2-7	TRBD1	-	TRBV19	CASSFPTPGGFNEQYF	TGTGCCAGTAGTTTTCCCACCCCAGGGGGATTCAACGAGCAGTACTTC
TRBJ1-1	-	-	TRBV3-1/TRBV3-2	CASSQDQLNTEAFF	TGTGCCAGCAGCCAAGATCAACTGAACACTGAAGCTTTCTTT
TRBJ1-2	-	-	TRBV6-1	CASSEGGSHGYTF	TGTGCCAGCAGTGAGGGGGGTAGTCATGGCTACACCTTC
TRBJ2-7	TRBD2	-	TRBV2	CASSVMTSGGHRSSYEQYF	TGTGCCAGCAGTGTAATGACTAGCGGGGGGCATAGGAGCTCCTACGAGCAGTACTTC
TRBJ1-1	-	once	TRBV6-6	CASSPTGGTVPMNTEAFF	TGTGCCAGCAGTCCGACGGGGGGAACGGTTCCAATGAACACTGAAGCTTTCTTT
TRBJ1-6	TRBD1	-	TRBV4-1	CASSQEAGGAYNSPLHF	TGCGCCAGCAGCCAAGAGGCAGGGGGCGCCTATAATTCACCCCTCCACTTT
TRBJ1-2	-	-	TRBV27	CASRPGGGRTYGYTF	TGTGCCAGCCGCCCCGGCGGGGGCCGTACTTATGGCTACACCTTC
TRBJ1-1	-	-	TRBV12-3/TRBV12-4	CASRQQVNTEAFF	TGTGCCAGCAGACAACAGGTGAACACTGAAGCTTTCTTT
TRBJ2-7	TRBD1	many	TRBV5-1	CASQGDNTYEQYF	TGCGCCAGCCAGGGGGACAATACCTACGAGCAGTACTTC
TRBJ1-2	-	-	TRBV10-1	CASSTGNRENLDYGYTF	TGCGCCAGCAGCACAGGGAACAGGGAAAACCTAGACTATGGCTACACCTTC
TRBJ2-5	TRBD2	-	TRBV9	CASSVNPGTSGETQYF	TGTGCCAGCAGCGTCAACCCCGGGACTAGTGGTGAGACCCAGTACTTC
TRBJ1-1	-	once	TRBV4-1	CASSQDLASWGAFF	TGCGCCAGCAGCCAAGATCTGGCCAGCTGGGGAGCTTTCTTT
TRBJ1-2	TRBD1	-	TRBV2	CASGGQGVYGYTF	TGTGCCAGCGGGGGACAGGGAGTCTATGGCTACACCTTC
TRBJ2-4	TRBD2	few	TRBV7-9	CASSPWVAGGLAKNIQYF	TGTGCCAGCAGCCCGTGGGTAGCGGGGGGACTAGCCAAAAACATTCAGTACTTC
TRBJ1-6	TRBD1	-	TRBV27	CASTGGNSPLHF	TGTGCCAGTACAGGGGGCAATTCACCCCTCCACTTT
TRBJ1-6	-	few	TRBV5-1	CASSLGGEGNSPLHF	TGCGCCAGCAGCTTGGGCGGGGAAGGTAATTCACCCCTCCACTTT
TRBJ2-1	TRBD2	-	TRBV18	CASSPGTSGGAVWNEQFF	TGTGCCAGCTCACCGGGAACTAGCGGGGGGGCAGTTTGGAATGAGCAGTTCTTC
TRBJ2-7	TRBD1	-	TRBV9	CASSQGADPNEQYF	TGTGCCAGTTCACAGGGGGCCGATCCCAACGAGCAGTACTTC
TRBJ2-1	TRBD1	-	TRBV5-4	CASSFTGVINEQFF	TGTGCCAGCAGCTTTACAGGGGTGATCAATGAGCAGTTCTTC
TRBJ2-7	-	-	TRBV12-3/TRBV12-4	CASSFTTYEQYF	TGTGCCAGCAGTTTTACCACCTACGAGCAGTACTTC
TRBJ2-7	-	-	TRBV4-1	CASSQGQGEFYEQYF	TGCGCCAGCAGCCAAGGTCAAGGGGAATTCTACGAGCAGTACTTC
TRBJ1-6	-	-	TRBV2	CASSAEKSYNSPLHF	TGTGCCAGCAGTGCTGAGAAGTCTTATAATTCACCCCTCCACTTT
TRBJ1-5	-	-	TRBV7-2	CASSLARRTDQPQHF	TGTGCCAGCAGCTTAGCTCGGCGGACGGACCAGCCCCAGCATTTT
TRBJ2-7	-	-	TRBV5-5	CASSPARIYEQYF	TGTGCCAGCAGCCCAGCCAGGATCTACGAGCAGTACTTC